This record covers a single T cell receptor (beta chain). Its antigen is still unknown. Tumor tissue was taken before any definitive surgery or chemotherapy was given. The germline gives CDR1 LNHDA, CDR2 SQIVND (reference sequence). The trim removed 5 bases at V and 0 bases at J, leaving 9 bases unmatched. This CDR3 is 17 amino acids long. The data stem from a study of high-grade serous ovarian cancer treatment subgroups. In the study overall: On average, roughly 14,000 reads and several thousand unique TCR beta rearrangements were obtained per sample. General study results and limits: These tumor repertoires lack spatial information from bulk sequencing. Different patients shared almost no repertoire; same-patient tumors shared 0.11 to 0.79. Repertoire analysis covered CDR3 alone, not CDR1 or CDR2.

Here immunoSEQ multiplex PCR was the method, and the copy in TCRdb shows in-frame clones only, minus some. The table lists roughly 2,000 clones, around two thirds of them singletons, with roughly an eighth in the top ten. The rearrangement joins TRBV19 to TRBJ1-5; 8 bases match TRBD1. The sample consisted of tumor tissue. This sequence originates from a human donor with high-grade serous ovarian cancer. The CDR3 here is CASSVLQGGYSNQPQHF. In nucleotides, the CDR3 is TGTGCCAGTAGTGTACTACAGGGGGGGTATAGCAATCAGCCCCAGCATTTT. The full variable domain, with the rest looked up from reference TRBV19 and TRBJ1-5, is DGGITQSPKYLFRKEGQNVTLSCEQNLNHDAMYWYRQDPGQGLRLIYYSQIVNDFQKGDIAEGYSVSREKKESFPLTVTSAQKNPTAFYLCASSVLQGGYSNQPQHFGDGTRLSIL.